The clone carrying this T cell receptor beta chain turned up a few times. Antigen: not known. TCRdb re-called the reads through MiXCR, storing one row per CDR3 protein. The sample yields more than 350,000 distinct CDR3 sequences, roughly a third seen once. The sample comes from a study of T cell repertoires in cytomegalovirus infection. Study-level points and caveats: In two of eight donors, the top clonotype was HLA-C-restricted CMV-specific.

CDR3 size: 18 residues. Trimming removed 0 bases from V and 0 bases from J, with 14 bases in between. Germline CDR1 and CDR2: SGHNT and YENEEA. This clonotype was sampled from a human donor in good health (CMV status not recorded). Some clones in this sample may be carry-over from other donors' samples. The specimen sequenced was PBMCs. This sequence joins TRBV11-3 and TRBJ2-2; maybe TRBD1 (5 bases). The CDR3 reads CASSLDPRQGPNTGELFF. The CDR3 DNA follows: TGTGCCAGCAGCTTAGATCCCCGCCAGGGCCCGAACACCGGGGAGCTGTTTTTT.